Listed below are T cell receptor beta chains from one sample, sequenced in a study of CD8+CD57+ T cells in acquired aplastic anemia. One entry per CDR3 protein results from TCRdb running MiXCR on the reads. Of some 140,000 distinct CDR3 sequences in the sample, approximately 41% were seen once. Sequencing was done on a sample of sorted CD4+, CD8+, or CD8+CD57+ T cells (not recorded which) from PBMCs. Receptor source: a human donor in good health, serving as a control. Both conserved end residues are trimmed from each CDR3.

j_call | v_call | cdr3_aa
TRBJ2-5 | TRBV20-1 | SAERPGWQETQY
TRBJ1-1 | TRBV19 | ASSIVGTGGTEAF
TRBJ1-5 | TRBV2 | ASLAGTGEYEH
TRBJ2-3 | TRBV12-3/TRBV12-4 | ASSLWTSGRNTQY
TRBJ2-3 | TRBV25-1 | ATSDYLTSGGPDTQY
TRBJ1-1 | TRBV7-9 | ASSLPFTGAF
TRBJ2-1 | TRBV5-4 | ASSLGAGGWNEQF
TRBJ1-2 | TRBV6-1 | ASSPDRSYGYT
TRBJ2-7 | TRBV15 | ATSRSRLASSEQY
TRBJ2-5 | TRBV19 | ASSMIGLRQETQY
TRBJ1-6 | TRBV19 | ASSRTGTNSPLH
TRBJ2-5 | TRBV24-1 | ATSDGGRGHQETQY
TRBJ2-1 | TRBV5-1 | ASSLDEGRGVQF
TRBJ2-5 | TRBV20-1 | SASQTQY
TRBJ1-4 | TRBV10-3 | AISDSTGANEKLF
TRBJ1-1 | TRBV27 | ASRRTGSTEAF
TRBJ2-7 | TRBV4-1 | ASSQDDSGFTYEQY
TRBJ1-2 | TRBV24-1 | ATRDRAGYT
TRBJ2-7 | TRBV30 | AWSVQGPGEQY
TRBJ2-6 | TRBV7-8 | ASRPAGGSGANVLT
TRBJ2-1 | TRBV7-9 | ASSPRQYNEQF
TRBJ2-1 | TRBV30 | AWTSGGYNEQF
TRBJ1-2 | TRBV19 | ASSIDRGSYGYT
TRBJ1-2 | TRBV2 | ASSEDEDGYT
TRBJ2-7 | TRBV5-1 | ASSLASEQY
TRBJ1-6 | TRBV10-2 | ASSDLVGQGSSPLH
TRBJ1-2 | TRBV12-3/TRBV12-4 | ASRFANYGYT
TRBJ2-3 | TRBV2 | ASREGTNTDTQY
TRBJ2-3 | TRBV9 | ASSVGQPPTDTQY
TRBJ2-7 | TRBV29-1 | SVGLGEYEQY
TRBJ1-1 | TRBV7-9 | ASSREA
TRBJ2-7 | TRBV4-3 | ASSQDPGGRLGLVPYEQY
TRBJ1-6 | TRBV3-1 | ASSIWGSPLH
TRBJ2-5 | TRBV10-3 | AISASVQETQY
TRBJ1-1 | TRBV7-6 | ASSFAERGTEAF
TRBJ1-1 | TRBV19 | ASKGGGTEAF
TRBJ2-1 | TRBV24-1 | ATSDTTTGSNEQF
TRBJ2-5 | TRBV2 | ASSKETQY
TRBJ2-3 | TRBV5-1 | ASSFRLAGDTQY
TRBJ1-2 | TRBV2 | ASSAEGERDYGYT
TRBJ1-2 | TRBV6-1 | ASLPSVGLRNCGYT
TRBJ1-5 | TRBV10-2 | ASRGSNQPQH